The 26 T cell receptor beta chains listed next were all sequenced from one sample in a study of blood T cell repertoires in COVID-19. Clones were sequenced by immunoSEQ multiplex PCR, and TCRdb holds only the in-frame ones, with some missing. This table holds around 200,000 clones, over 80% found once. The sequencing input was peripheral blood. Source of these receptors: a woman aged 25 to 39 with COVID-19, enrolled during active disease.

J is TRBJ2-5 and V is TRBV7-8; D is unresolved. In germline, CDR1 is SGHVS, CDR2 FQNEAQ. Trimming removed 1 base from V and 0 bases from J, with 12 bases in between. The CDR3 extends over 16 amino acids. The CDR3 reads CASSLGESRYQETQYF. The CDR3 bases are TGTGCCAGCAGCTTAGGCGAGAGCAGGTACCAAGAGACCCAGTACTTC.

V usage is TRBV7-8 and J usage is TRBJ2-7; D perhaps matches TRBD1 (6 bases). The CDR3 runs 15 residues. Germline CDR1 SGHVS, CDR2 FQNEAQ. Trimming took 3 bases from V and 3 from J, leaving 15 bases between them. CDR3 residues: CASSFSTGSVYEQYF. The CDR3 region has the DNA TGTGCCAGCAGCTTTTCCACAGGGTCGGTCTACGAGCAGTACTTC.

CDR3 residues: CASSQDRSGTSGRAGETQYF. CDR3 DNA sequence: TGCGCCAGCAGCCAAGATAGGAGTGGTACTAGCGGGAGGGCCGGGGAGACCCAGTACTTC. This sequence joins TRBV4-3 and TRBJ2-5; the match to TRBD2 covers 13 bases. Per germline, CDR1 LGHNA and CDR2 YSLEER. The CDR3 sequence is 20 residues long. V lost 0 bases and J lost 5; bases outside the gene matches: 15.

V is TRBV19 and J is TRBJ2-2; perhaps TRBD2 as D (6 bases). The V end was cut by 4 bases, the J end by 2 bases, with 8 bases between. Germline lookup yields CDR1 LNHDA and CDR2 SQIVND (reference sequence). This CDR3 has 14 residues. CDR3 sequence: CASSRRENTGELFF. The CDR3 nucleotides are TGTGCCAGTAGTAGGCGGGAAAACACCGGGGAGCTGTTTTTT.

The chain combines TRBV27 with TRBJ1-5, with D perhaps TRBD1 (5 bases). V was cut by 4 bases and J by 2 bases, with 9 bases left in between. Germline V gene sequence: CDR1 MNHEY, CDR2 SMNVEV (reference sequence). The CDR3 covers 14 residues. The DNA of the CDR3 is TGTGCCAGCAGTTGGGGGAGGGGCAATCAGCCCCAGCATTTT. It yields the protein CASSWGRGNQPQHF.

The genes are TRBV2 and TRBJ2-3; 14 bases map to TRBD2. The germline V gene has CDR1 SNHLY and CDR2 FYNNEI. Losses at the gene ends were 6 bases for V and 8 bases for J; bases not matched to a gene: 7. The CDR3 totals 15 residues. CDR3 coding DNA: TGTGCCAGCAGCATCGGACTAGCGGGAGGCGGTACGCAGTATTTT. It specifies CASSIGLAGGGTQYF.

The J gene is TRBJ1-2, the V gene TRBV25-1; D gene ambiguous. In germline, CDR1 is MGHDK, CDR2 SYGVNS. This CDR3 is 12 amino acids long. The V gene lost 5 bases and the J gene lost 4 bases, with 8 bases spanning the gap. The CDR3: CASSQDIYGYTF. The CDR3 DNA follows: TGTGCCAGCAGTCAGGATATCTATGGCTACACCTTC.

This clone appeared a few times. This chain uses TRBV7-2 with TRBJ1-1; 7 nucleotides agree with TRBD1. The CDR3 has 13 amino acids. After removal of 3 bases from V and 6 bases from J, the junction contained 4 bases not matched to a gene. In germline, CDR1 is SGHTA, CDR2 FQGNSA. CDR3: CASSFTGVSEAFF. The DNA of the CDR3 is TGTGCCAGCAGCTTCACAGGGGTGTCTGAAGCTTTCTTT.

The V gene is TRBV4-1, the J gene TRBJ2-7; 9 nucleotides match TRBD2. Trimming cost V 2 bases and J 0 bases; bases outside gene matches: 5. In germline, CDR1 is MGHRA, CDR2 YSYEKL. CDR3 length: 16 residues. The CDR3: CASSQIERGVSYEQYF. In nucleotides, the CDR3 is TGCGCCAGCAGCCAAATCGAGCGGGGGGTCTCCTACGAGCAGTACTTC.

In this sample, this clone turned up a few times. The chain employs TRBV5-1 and TRBJ2-1; D is possibly TRBD2 (5 bases). V was trimmed by 6 bases and J by 3 bases, leaving 13 bases between them. The germline V gene has CDR1 SGHRS and CDR2 YFSETQ. The CDR3 has 14 amino acids. CDR3 amino acids: CASMDSPNYNEQFF. The CDR3 DNA is TGCGCCAGCATGGACTCTCCGAACTACAATGAGCAGTTCTTC.

This chain uses TRBV4-3 with TRBJ1-6; D is possibly TRBD1 (6 bases). The length of the CDR3 is 15 residues. Deletions cut 1 base from V and 4 bases from J, with 8 bases between. Germline CDR1 LGHNA, CDR2 YSLEER. The CDR3 protein is CASSQGDTYNSPLHF. The CDR3 nucleotides are TGCGCCAGCAGCCAAGGGGACACTTATAATTCACCCCTCCACTTT.

The rearrangement links TRBV7-3 to TRBJ1-4; 7 bases fit TRBD1. After removal of 5 bases from V and 3 bases from J, the junction contained 6 bases not matched to a gene. This CDR3 comprises 15 residues. Germline lookup yields CDR1 SGHTA and CDR2 FQGTGA. The CDR3 region is CASSKTGTANEKLFF. CDR3 sequence (DNA): TGTGCCAGCAGCAAGACCGGGACAGCTAATGAAAAACTGTTTTTT.

A single count supports this clone. This chain uses TRBV7-2 with TRBJ2-5; D not resolved. Trimming pared 1 base from V and 4 bases from J, leaving 7 bases between. Germline V CDR1 and CDR2: SGHTA, FQGNSA. The CDR3 length is 13 residues. This CDR3 reads CASSLVRSETQYF. In nucleotides, the CDR3 is TGTGCCAGCAGCTTAGTCAGGTCAGAGACCCAGTACTTC.

This rearrangement joins TRBV15 to TRBJ2-2; D may be TRBD1 (6 bases). Trimming took off 1 base at V and 0 bases at J, with 9 bases between the two ends. The CDR3 loop spans 16 amino acids. CDR1 is LNHNV, CDR2 YYDKDF, per germline (reference sequence). CDR3 nucleotide sequence: TGTGCCACCAGCAGAGTGGACAGATCGAACACCGGGGAGCTGTTTTTT. It specifies CATSRVDRSNTGELFF.

The chain combines TRBV5-6 with TRBJ2-1; 10 positions match TRBD2. There are 15 residues in the CDR3. With V trimmed by 4 bases and J by 7 bases, 8 bases remained unmatched. Germline values: CDR1 SGHDT, CDR2 YYEEEE. CDR3 amino acids: CASSHSGGIRNEQFF. CDR3 nucleotide sequence: TGTGCCAGCAGCCATAGCGGGGGGATTAGGAATGAGCAGTTCTTC.

The rearrangement joins TRBV5-1 to TRBJ1-2; unclear D gene. Germline CDR1 and CDR2: SGHRS and YFSETQ. The CDR3 extends over 15 amino acids. Trimming took off 5 bases at V and 0 bases at J, with 14 bases between the two ends. CDR3 residues: CASSPSAVPNYGYTF. The CDR3 DNA reads TGCGCCAGCAGTCCCTCAGCGGTACCTAACTATGGCTACACCTTC.

This chain joins TRBV5-1 and TRBJ1-2, with D tentatively TRBD1 (6 bases). The CDR3 extends over 14 amino acids. V was clipped by 5 bases and J by 2 bases, with 13 bases between them. Germline V gene lookup returns CDR1 SGHRS and CDR2 YFSETQ. As DNA, the CDR3 is TGCGCCAGCAGTATGGACAGATTCAACTATGGCTACACCTTC. Residues: CASSMDRFNYGYTF.

This clone was picked up a small number of times. This rearrangement joins TRBV7-2 to TRBJ2-7, with 7 bases identical to TRBD1. The CDR3 contains 14 residues. CDR1 is SGHTA, CDR2 FQGNSA, per germline. With 5 bases clipped from V and 2 bases from J, the junction kept 6 bases outside the gene matches. The CDR3 DNA sequence: TGTGCCAGCAGCGGGAGACAGGGCCCCTACGAGCAGTACTTC. Its translation is CASSGRQGPYEQYF.

This clone has only a few counts. The V and J genes are TRBV19 and TRBJ2-7; 8 bases align to TRBD1. The J segment lost 0 bases and the V segment lost 2 bases, leaving 3 bases of the junction unmatched. The CDR3 sequence is 15 residues long. Germline V gene sequence: CDR1 LNHDA, CDR2 SQIVND (reference sequence). CDR3 sequence: CASSIWGQASYEQYF. In DNA, the CDR3 is TGTGCCAGTAGTATATGGGGACAGGCCTCCTACGAGCAGTACTTC.

This clone was counted once. The chain links TRBV6-6 to TRBJ2-3; weak D call: TRBD2 (5 bases). The V gene lost 0 bases and the J gene lost 5 bases, with 15 bases spanning the gap. Germline lookup yields CDR1 MNHNY and CDR2 SVGAGI (reference sequence). CDR3 length: 16 amino acids. CDR3 amino acids: CASSYSEIGDRDTQYF. The CDR3 DNA reads as TGTGCCAGCAGTTACTCCGAGATCGGGGATCGAGATACGCAGTATTTT.

The V and J genes are TRBV7-9 and TRBJ1-1, with D unclear. This CDR3 spans 12 amino acids. V dropped 3 bases and J dropped 4 bases, with 6 bases sitting between them. Germline loops: CDR1 SEHNR, CDR2 FQNEAQ (reference sequence). CDR3 sequence: CASSFSVTEAFF. The CDR3 DNA reads as TGTGCCAGCAGCTTTAGTGTCACTGAAGCTTTCTTT.

The V and J genes are TRBV6-5 and TRBJ2-1; D is perhaps TRBD2 (6 bases). There are 15 residues in the CDR3. Germline V gene data show CDR1 as MNHEY and CDR2 as SVGAGI. Deletions cut 0 bases from V and 7 bases from J, with 13 bases between. The chain's CDR3 is CASSYSRGALNEQFF. The CDR3 coding sequence is TGTGCCAGCAGTTACTCCCGCGGGGCGCTAAATGAGCAGTTCTTC.

The chain employs TRBV27 and TRBJ2-1; 7 bases match TRBD2. Germline V gene lookup returns CDR1 MNHEY and CDR2 SMNVEV (reference sequence). The CDR3 length is 13 residues. V was clipped by 7 bases and J by 13 bases; unmatched bases: 13. CDR3 loop: CASTTGLQKEQFF. The CDR3 bases are TGTGCCAGCACTACGGGACTACAAAAAGAACAGTTCTTC.

There are a few counts of this clone. V and J are TRBV4-2 and TRBJ2-3; 8 nucleotides line up with TRBD2. Germline CDR1 is LGHNA and CDR2 is YNFKEQ. The CDR3 runs to 17 residues. Germline trimming cut 0 bases from V and 2 bases from J; bases unmatched to any gene: 7. CDR3 nucleotides: TGTGCCAGCAGCCAAGATCGGGGGGGGCGGGTCACAGATACGCAGTATTTT. Its protein product is CASSQDRGGRVTDTQYF.

This clone was observed once. This chain connects TRBV28 to TRBJ2-3, with a tentative D call TRBD2 (7 bases). Trimming removed 4 bases at V and 6 bases at J, with 17 bases between. From germline, CDR1 is MDHEN and CDR2 SYDVKM. The CDR3 totals 15 residues. Here the CDR3 DNA reads TGTGCCAGCAGTTCCCTTCTGGGGGGGCGGGATACGCAGTATTTT. Amino acid sequence: CASSSLLGGRDTQYF.

The rearrangement links TRBV27 to TRBJ2-7; 8 bases match TRBD2. Germline V gene lookup returns CDR1 MNHEY and CDR2 SMNVEV (reference sequence). V lost 5 bases and J lost 3; bases outside the gene matches: 9. This CDR3 is built from 15 residues. Written as DNA, the CDR3 is TGTGCCAGCAGTCCCTACGGCGGGGGGTTCTACGAGCAGTACTTC. Encoded protein: CASSPYGGGFYEQYF.